This T cell receptor (beta chain) was recovered during a study of cytomegalovirus exposure and HLA in healthy donors. Findings and caveats of the study: The study labeled fewer than 200 TCR beta chains cytomegalovirus-associated. Rare sequences made up most TCRs, while some public TCRs were found in many donors. According to a subsequent analysis, TCR clusters from the first cohort were inclined to appear together in the 90 to 150 validation repertoires.

Per the germline V gene, CDR1 is MGHDK and CDR2 is SYGVNS. The CDR3 extends over 17 amino acids. The junction had 9 bases not matched to a gene; V was cut back by 2 bases and J by 2 bases. A word on this clone: Its matching antigen is unknown.

The donors were members of the validation cohort, which comprised about 120 subjects and was separate from the first cohort of fewer than 700 subjects. The table came from immunoSEQ multiplex PCR; TCRdb's copy has only in-frame clones and leaves some out. The sample has 150,000 to 200,000 clones; roughly nine tenths are singletons. The sequencing sample was made of PBMCs. The genes are TRBV25-1 and TRBJ2-3; TRBD2 matches at 8 bases. The sequence came from a woman aged 30 to 39 in good health and CMV-seronegative. The CDR3 region is CASSETERESVTDTQYF. The CDR3 coding sequence is TGTGCCAGCAGTGAAACGGAGCGGGAGTCAGTCACAGATACGCAGTATTTT.